Sequencing of this T cell receptor beta chain was carried out in a study of CD8 T cells in ankylosing spondylitis. For this clonotype: Its antigen is undetermined.

Overall study findings and caveats: Previous work reported some of these motif variants in the synovial fluid and blood of reactive arthritis. Disease-linked clones bore a CD8+ phenotype, appearing relatively rarely in peripheral blood. About 8 highly homologous variants made up a TCR beta motif, and this motif appeared characteristic of ankylosing spondylitis blood. Significantly higher representation of disease-linked clones was reported for matched ankylosing spondylitis synovial fluid.

5'-RACE, quantitative and with molecular barcodes, yielded the TCR beta libraries. TCRdb reprocessed the 5' RACE reads via MiXCR and lists one record per CDR3 protein. The sample yields under 950,000 distinct CDR3 sequences, 19% seen once. The CDR3 has 14 amino acids. V lost 6 bases and J lost 2; bases outside the gene matches: 5. Germline V CDR1 and CDR2: MNHNS, SASEGT. V gene TRBV6-1 combines with J gene TRBJ1-1; 8 bases are a match to TRBD1. The sequenced material came from blood, either unsorted or a sorted T cell fraction (not recorded which). This TCR came from a male donor with ankylosing spondylitis. The CDR3 DNA reads TGTGCCAGCAGGGGAGCAGGGGGCAACACTGAAGCTTTCTTT. It specifies CASRGAGGNTEAFF.